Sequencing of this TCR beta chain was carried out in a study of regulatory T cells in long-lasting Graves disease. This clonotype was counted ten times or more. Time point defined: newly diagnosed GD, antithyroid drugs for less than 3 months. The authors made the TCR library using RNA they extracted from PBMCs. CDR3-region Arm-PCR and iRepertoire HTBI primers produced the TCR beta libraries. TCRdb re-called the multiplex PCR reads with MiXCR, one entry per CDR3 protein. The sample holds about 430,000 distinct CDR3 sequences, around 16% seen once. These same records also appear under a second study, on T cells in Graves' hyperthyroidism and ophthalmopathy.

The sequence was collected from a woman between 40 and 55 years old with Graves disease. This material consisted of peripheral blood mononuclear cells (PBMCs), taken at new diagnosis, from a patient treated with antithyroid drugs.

In DNA, the CDR3 is TGTGCCAGCAGCCAAAGGGACGCTAATTCACCCCTCCACTTT. It translates to CASSQRDANSPLHF. The chain is built from TRBV3-1 and TRBJ1-6, with D tentatively TRBD1 (5 bases). V gave up 2 bases and J gave up 6 bases, with 8 bases separating them. Germline CDR1 and CDR2: LGHDT and YNNKEL (reference sequence). The CDR3 spans 14 residues.